Presented here are 9 T cell receptor beta chains from one specimen sequenced in a study of T-cell memory formation after mild COVID-19. TCRdb used MiXCR to reprocess the 5' RACE reads, holding one entry per CDR3 protein. The sample consists of some 290,000 distinct CDR3 sequences, roughly 15% of them appearing once. Sequencing input: PBMCs or a T cell subset sorted from them (not recorded which). The source is a young man who had mild COVID-19 (a few samples of this study predate the infection). Cell type and time point are not known.

The J gene is TRBJ2-7, the V gene TRBV12-3 or TRBV12-4, with D hard to call. The CDR3 contains 11 residues. Trimming shortened V by 3 bases and J by 5 bases, and 5 bases separated the two germline ends. This CDR3 reads CASSFGHEQYF. CDR3 in DNA: TGTGCCAGCAGTTTCGGCCACGAGCAGTACTTC.

At least ten counts were recorded for this clonotype. One junction end does not reproduce the germline sequence, and a read error may be involved. The V and J genes are TRBV11-2 and TRBJ2-2; 8 nucleotides agree with TRBD1. CDR1 and CDR2 from the germline V gene are SGHAT and FQNNGV. The CDR3 is made up of 13 amino acids. The CDR3 nucleotides read TGTGCCACCTGGACAGGGAACATCGGGGAGCTGTTTTTT. Encoded protein: CATWTGNIGELFF.

The chain uses TRBV7-3 and TRBJ2-5; possible D gene TRBD2, 7 bases. The CDR3 consists of 14 residues. Germline CDR1 and CDR2: SGHTA and FQGTGA. V lost 5 bases, J lost 6 bases, and 16 bases lay in between. DNA of the CDR3: TGTGCCAGCAGCCCAATGGGGGGGACAAAGACCCAGTACTTC. This translates into CASSPMGGTKTQYF. Based on the CDR3 plus reference TRBV7-3 and TRBJ2-5, the full variable domain is GAGVSQTPSNKVTEKGKYVELRCDPISGHTALYWYRQSLGQGPEFLIYFQGTGAADDSGLPNDRFFAVRPEGSVSTLKIQRTERGDSAVYLCASSPMGGTKTQYFGPGTRLLVL.

There are a few counts of this clonotype. This chain joins TRBV6-5 and TRBJ1-5, with 10 bases that match TRBD1. V gave up 2 bases and J gave up 9 bases; unmatched junction bases: 7. This CDR3 contains 15 residues. Germline assignment: CDR1 MNHEY and CDR2 SVGAGI. Written as DNA, the CDR3 is TGTGCCAGCAGTTACAGACAGGGGGCCGGTTCGCCCCAGCATTTT. Residues: CASSYRQGAGSPQHF.

J is TRBJ1-4 and V is TRBV5-1, with D possibly TRBD1 on 5 matching bases. Germline assignment: CDR1 SGHRS and CDR2 YFSETQ. The CDR3 spans 15 residues. The V end lost 2 bases, the J end lost 4 bases, and 12 bases lay between the germline ends. CDR3 protein: CASSFARQSNEKLFF. DNA of the CDR3: TGCGCCAGCAGCTTCGCCCGACAGAGTAATGAAAAACTGTTTTTT. The variable domain in full, completed from reference TRBV5-1 and TRBJ1-4, reads KAGVTQTPRYLIKTRGQQVTLSCSPISGHRSVSWYQQTPGQGLQFLFEYFSETQRNKGNFPGRFSGRQFSNSRSEMNVSTLELGDSALYLCASSFARQSNEKLFFGSGTQLSVL.

The sample holds many counts of this clonotype. J is TRBJ2-2 and V is TRBV7-3; D gene uncertain. Germline V CDR1 and CDR2: SGHTA, FQGTGA. Deletions cut 3 bases from V and 4 bases from J, with 9 bases between. The CDR3 totals 14 residues. CDR3 sequence (DNA): TGTGCCAGCAGCTTCTCCCCCGGCACCGGGGAGCTGTTTTTT. This codes for CASSFSPGTGELFF.

V and J are TRBV28 and TRBJ1-5; D call uncertain. Germline-derived CDR1 and CDR2 are MDHEN and SYDVKM. This CDR3 has 14 residues. V lost 2 bases to trimming and J lost 5 bases, with 10 bases between them. In DNA form, the CDR3 reads TGTGCCAGCAGTTTAGAGCAGCCCCATCAGCCCCAGCATTTT. Translated: CASSLEQPHQPQHF.

This chain uses TRBV6-2 or TRBV6-3 with TRBJ1-5; D is uncertain. CDR3 length equals 16 residues. Germline lookup yields CDR1 MNHEY and CDR2 SVGEGT. Trimming stripped 5 bases from V and 2 bases from J, with 16 bases between. Here the CDR3 reads CASSHGRDFGNQPQHF. CDR3 sequence (DNA): TGTGCCAGCAGTCACGGACGGGATTTTGGCAATCAGCCCCAGCATTTT.

This clonotype came up a few times. This rearrangement joins TRBV6-2 or TRBV6-3 to TRBJ1-5; D is perhaps TRBD1 (5 bases). Germline CDR1 reads MNHEY; CDR2 reads SVGEGT. The CDR3 has 12 amino acids. V was pared by 7 bases and J by 7 bases, with 11 bases between. Here the CDR3 DNA reads TGTGCCAGCAACCAGGGTTACCAGCCCCAGCATTTT. Protein: CASNQGYQPQHF.